This TCR beta chain is drawn from a study of blood T cell repertoires in COVID-19. Across the study: The samples span acute and convalescent COVID-19 from the United States, Italy and Spain. From T cells, B-cell-depleted T cells, or PBMCs came the material, which was cDNA or gDNA.

V shed 5 bases and J shed 4 bases, with 18 bases lying between them. This CDR3 region has 16 residues. Looked up from germline, CDR1 is SGHAT and CDR2 is FQNNGV. Per the authors' pipeline: Scientists estimated how many nucleated cells there were by amplifying reference gene primers. TCRdb's copy holds only in-frame clones and misses some; the assay was immunoSEQ multiplex PCR. The DNA was the basis for D and trimming; V, J and clone size are from that table. The profile shows 75,000 to 80,000 clones, about 87% of them singletons. Sequences were obtained from peripheral blood. The V call is TRBV11-2, the J call TRBJ2-1, with D tentatively TRBD1 (6 bases). The receptor's source is a human donor in a cohort sampled during active COVID-19. The CDR3 region is CASSNGGSGQYNEQFF. The CDR3 bases are TGTGCCAGCAGCAATGGGGGCAGCGGTCAATACAATGAGCAGTTCTTC.